One T cell receptor (beta chain) is described in this entry. Its antigen remains unknown. This sample is drawn from a study of CD8+CD57+ T cells in acquired aplastic anemia. Study overall: DNA from sorted CD4+ and CD8+ cells averaged about 3.2 ug. As sequenced from healthy donors, CD4+ cells averaged roughly 10 million reads. Study findings and constraints: Statistical testing detected no significant gap in CD8+ Simpson's diversity between patients and controls.

Genomic DNA acted as the template from which TCR beta VDJ combination and CDR3 sequence profiling were carried out. TCRdb called the reads again in MiXCR, with one record for every CDR3 protein. Of over 150,000 distinct CDR3 sequences in the sample, around 59% were seen once. V was pared by 1 base and J by 5 bases, with 6 bases between. This CDR3 has 14 amino acids. Germline lookup yields CDR1 SGHVS and CDR2 FNYEAQ. Sequenced input: sorted CD4+, CD8+, or CD8+CD57+ T cells (not recorded which) from PBMCs. The rearrangement joins TRBV7-6 to TRBJ1-6; no firm D call. The sequence derives from a human donor in good health, serving as a control. The CDR3: CASSLGANNSPLHF. The DNA for the CDR3 is TGTGCCAGCAGCTTAGGGGCAAATAATTCACCCCTCCACTTT.